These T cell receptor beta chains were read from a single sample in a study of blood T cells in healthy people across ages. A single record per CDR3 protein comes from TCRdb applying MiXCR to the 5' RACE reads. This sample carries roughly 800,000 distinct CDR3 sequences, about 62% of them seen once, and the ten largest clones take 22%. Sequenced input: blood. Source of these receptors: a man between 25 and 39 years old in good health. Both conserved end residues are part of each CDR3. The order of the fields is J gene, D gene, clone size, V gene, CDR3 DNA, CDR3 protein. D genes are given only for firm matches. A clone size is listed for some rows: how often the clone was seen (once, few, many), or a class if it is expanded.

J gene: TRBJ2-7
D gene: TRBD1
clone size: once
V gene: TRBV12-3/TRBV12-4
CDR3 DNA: TGTGCCAGCACCCAGGGACAGACCTACGAGCAGTACTTC
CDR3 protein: CASTQGQTYEQYF

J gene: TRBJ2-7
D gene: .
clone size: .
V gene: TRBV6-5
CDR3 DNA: TGTGCCAGCAGTCGACAGGTCACTTCCTACGAGCAGTACTTC
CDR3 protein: CASSRQVTSYEQYF

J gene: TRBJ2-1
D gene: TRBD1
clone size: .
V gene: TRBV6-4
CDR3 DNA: TGTGCCAGCAGTAAGGACAGGGGGGTATACAATGAGCAGTTCTTC
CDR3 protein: CASSKDRGVYNEQFF

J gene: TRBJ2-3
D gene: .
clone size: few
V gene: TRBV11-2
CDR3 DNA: TGTGCCAGCAGCTTGCTCTCCTCCGGGAGTGGAGATACGCAGTATTTT
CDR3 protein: CASSLLSSGSGDTQYF

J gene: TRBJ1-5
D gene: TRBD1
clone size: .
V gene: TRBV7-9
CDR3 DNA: TGTGCCAGCAGTAAATCCGGACAGGGCCTGCTCCAGCCCCAGCATTTT
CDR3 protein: CASSKSGQGLLQPQHF

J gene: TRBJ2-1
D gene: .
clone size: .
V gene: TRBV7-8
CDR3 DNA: TGTGCCAGCAGCTTACTCTTCACGCGCTCCTACAATGAGCAGTTCTTC
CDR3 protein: CASSLLFTRSYNEQFF

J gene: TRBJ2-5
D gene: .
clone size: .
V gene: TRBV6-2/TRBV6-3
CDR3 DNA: TGTGCCAGCAGCAACGGCAATGCGGGAAGAGAGACCCAGTACTTC
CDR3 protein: CASSNGNAGRETQYF

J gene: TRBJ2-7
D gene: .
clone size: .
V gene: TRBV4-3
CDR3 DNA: TGCGCCAGCAGCCAGGGGAGTTTCTACGAGCAGTACTTC
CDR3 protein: CASSQGSFYEQYF

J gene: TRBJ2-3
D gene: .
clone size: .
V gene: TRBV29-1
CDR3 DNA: TGCAGCGTCTTACAGGGTCAAGATACGCAGTATTTT
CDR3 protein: CSVLQGQDTQYF

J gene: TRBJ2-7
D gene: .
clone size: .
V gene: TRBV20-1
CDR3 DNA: TGCAGTGCGAACCCCTTTTTCAGCTCCTACAAGCAGTACTTC
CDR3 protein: CSANPFFSSYKQYF

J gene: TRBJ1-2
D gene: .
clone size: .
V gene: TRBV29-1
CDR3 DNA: TGCAGCGTTGATCGGGGGCTTTCTTCTAACTATGGCTACACCTTC
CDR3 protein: CSVDRGLSSNYGYTF

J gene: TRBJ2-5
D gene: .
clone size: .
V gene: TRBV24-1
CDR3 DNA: TGTGCCACCAGTGGGGGCGGTACGCGGAATGAGCAGTACTTC
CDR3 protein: CATSGGGTRNEQYF

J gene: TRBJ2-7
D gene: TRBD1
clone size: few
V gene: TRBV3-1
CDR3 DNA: TGTGCCAGCAGCCGTTCCGGGACAGGGGAGCAGTACTTC
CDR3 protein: CASSRSGTGEQYF

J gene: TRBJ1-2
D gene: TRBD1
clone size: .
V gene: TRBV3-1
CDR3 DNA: TGTGCCAGCAGCCAGGCGGCAGGGGGATCGTATGGCTACACCTTC
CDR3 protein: CASSQAAGGSYGYTF

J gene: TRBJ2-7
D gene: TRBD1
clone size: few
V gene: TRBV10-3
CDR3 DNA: TGTGCCATCAGCCAAGAACCGGGACAGGGGGCAAACGAGCAGTACTTC
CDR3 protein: CAISQEPGQGANEQYF

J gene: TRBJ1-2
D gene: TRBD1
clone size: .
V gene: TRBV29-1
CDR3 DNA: TGCAGCGTCCCAACAGGGGACTATGGCTACACCTTC
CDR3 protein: CSVPTGDYGYTF

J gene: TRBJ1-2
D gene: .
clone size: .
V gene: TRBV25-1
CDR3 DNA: TGTGCCAGCAGTGAAGGACCGAACATCTATGGCTACACCTTC
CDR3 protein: CASSEGPNIYGYTF

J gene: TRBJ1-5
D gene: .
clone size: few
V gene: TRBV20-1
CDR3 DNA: TGCAGTGGGTCGAGTTGGGATGAGAACCAGCCCCAGCATTTT
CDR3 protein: CSGSSWDENQPQHF

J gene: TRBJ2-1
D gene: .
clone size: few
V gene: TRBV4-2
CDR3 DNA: TGTGCCAGCAGCCAAGGGACTTACTCCTACAATGAGCAGTTCTTC
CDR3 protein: CASSQGTYSYNEQFF

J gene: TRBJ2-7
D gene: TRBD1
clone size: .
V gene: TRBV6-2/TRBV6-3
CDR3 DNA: TGTGCCAGCAGCTGGGACAGGGGGCTTAAGCAGTACTTC
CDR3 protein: CASSWDRGLKQYF

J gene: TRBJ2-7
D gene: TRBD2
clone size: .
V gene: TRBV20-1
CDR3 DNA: TGCAGTGCTACCCGTAGCGGGAGCCGACACGAGCAGTACTTC
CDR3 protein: CSATRSGSRHEQYF

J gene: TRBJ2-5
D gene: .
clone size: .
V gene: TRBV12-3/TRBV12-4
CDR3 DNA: TGTGCCTGCAGCCTTCGGGGAGGTCAAGAGACCCAGTACTTC
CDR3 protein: CACSLRGGQETQYF

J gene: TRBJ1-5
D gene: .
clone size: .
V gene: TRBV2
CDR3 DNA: TGTGCCAGCAGTCGTGAGGATCAGCCCCAGCATTTT
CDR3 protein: CASSREDQPQHF

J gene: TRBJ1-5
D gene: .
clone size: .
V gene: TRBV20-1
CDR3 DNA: TGCAGTGCTACCTCAGGGAGGGGCGGCAATCAGCCCCAGCATTTT
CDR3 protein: CSATSGRGGNQPQHF

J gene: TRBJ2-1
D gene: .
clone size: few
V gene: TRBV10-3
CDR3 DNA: TGTGCCACCGGACCAGACTACAATGAGCAGTTCTTC
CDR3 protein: CATGPDYNEQFF

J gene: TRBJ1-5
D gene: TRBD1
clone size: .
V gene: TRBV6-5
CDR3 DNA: TGTGCCAGCAGTTATCGACAGGGAGGTCAGCCCCAGCATTTT
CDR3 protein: CASSYRQGGQPQHF

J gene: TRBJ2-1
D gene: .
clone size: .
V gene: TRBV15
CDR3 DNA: TGTACCACCAGCAGAACCCAAAGCTCCTACAATGAGCAGTTCTTC
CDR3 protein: CTTSRTQSSYNEQFF

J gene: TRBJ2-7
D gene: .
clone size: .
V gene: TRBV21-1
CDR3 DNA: TGTGCCAGCAGCAAAGAGGGGGGACTGTGCTCCTACGAGCAGTACTTC
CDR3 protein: CASSKEGGLCSYEQYF

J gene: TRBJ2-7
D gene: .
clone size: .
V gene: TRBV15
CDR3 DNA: TGTGCCACCAGCAGAGACCGTAGCGGACCCTACGAGCAGTACTTC
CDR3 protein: CATSRDRSGPYEQYF

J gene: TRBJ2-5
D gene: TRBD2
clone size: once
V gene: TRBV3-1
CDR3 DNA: TGTGCCAGCAGCGCCAGACTAGCGGAAAATTACAGTGAGCAGTACTTC
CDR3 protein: CASSARLAENYSEQYF

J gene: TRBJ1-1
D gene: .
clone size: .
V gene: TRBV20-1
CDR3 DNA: TGCAGTGCTAGAGAGAACCGAAGGACTGAAGCTTTCTTT
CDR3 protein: CSARENRRTEAFF

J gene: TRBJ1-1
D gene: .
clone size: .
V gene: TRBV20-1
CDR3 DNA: TGCAGTGCCCAAGGTTCAGGGGTGGACACTGAAGCTTTCTTT
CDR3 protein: CSAQGSGVDTEAFF

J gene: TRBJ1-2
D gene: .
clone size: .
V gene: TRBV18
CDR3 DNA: TGTGCCAGCTCATCCCGGGGATCTGGCTATGGCTACACCTTC
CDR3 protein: CASSSRGSGYGYTF

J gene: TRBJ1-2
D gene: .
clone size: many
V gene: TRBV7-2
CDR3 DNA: TGTGCCAGCAGCTTAGACAGCCTCTATGGCTACACCTTC
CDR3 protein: CASSLDSLYGYTF

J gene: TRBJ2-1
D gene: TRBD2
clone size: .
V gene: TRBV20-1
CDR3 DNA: TGCAGTGCTACTAGCGGGGGCAATGAGCAGTTCTTC
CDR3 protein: CSATSGGNEQFF

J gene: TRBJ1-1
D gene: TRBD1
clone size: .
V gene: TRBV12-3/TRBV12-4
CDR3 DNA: TGTGCCAGCAGTACCACGGGACAGGGGATCACTGAAGCTTTCTTT
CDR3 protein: CASSTTGQGITEAFF

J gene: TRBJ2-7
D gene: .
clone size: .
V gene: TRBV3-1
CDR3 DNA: TGTGCCAGCAGCCAAGAGTCCCGTGGGGAGCAGTACTTC
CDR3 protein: CASSQESRGEQYF

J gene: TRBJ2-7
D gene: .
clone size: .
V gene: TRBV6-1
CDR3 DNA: TGTTCCAGCAGTGAAGGGAAGTACGAGCAGTACTTC
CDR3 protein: CSSSEGKYEQYF

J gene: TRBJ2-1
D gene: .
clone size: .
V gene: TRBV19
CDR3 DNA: TGTGCCAGTAGTATGGCCCTCTATGCTCAAAATGAGCAGTTCTTC
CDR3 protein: CASSMALYAQNEQFF

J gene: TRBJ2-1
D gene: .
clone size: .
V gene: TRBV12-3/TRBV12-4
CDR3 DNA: TGTGCCAGCAGTTTAGCGACCCACAATGAGCAGTTCTTC
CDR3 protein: CASSLATHNEQFF

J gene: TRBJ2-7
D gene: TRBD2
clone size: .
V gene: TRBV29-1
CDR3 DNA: TGCGGCGTTGAACTAGCGGGGAGCTCCTACGAGCAGTACTTC
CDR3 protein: CGVELAGSSYEQYF

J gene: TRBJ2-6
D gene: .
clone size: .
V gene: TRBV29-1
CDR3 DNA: TGCAGCGTTGAACGAGGATCTGGGGCCAACGTCCTGACTTTC
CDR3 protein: CSVERGSGANVLTF

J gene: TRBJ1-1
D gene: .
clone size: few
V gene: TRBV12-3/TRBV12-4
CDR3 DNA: TGTGCCAGCAGGCCCTGGGACATTTTGAACACTGAAGCTTTCTTT
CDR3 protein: CASRPWDILNTEAFF

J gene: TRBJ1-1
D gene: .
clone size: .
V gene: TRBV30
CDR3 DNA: TGTGCCTGGATACAGTTAGGGGGAACCGGTGAAGCTTTCTTT
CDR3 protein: CAWIQLGGTGEAFF

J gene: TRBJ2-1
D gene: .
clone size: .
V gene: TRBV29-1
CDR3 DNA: TGCAGCGTGACGGGACCATCCAATGAGCAGTTCTTC
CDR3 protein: CSVTGPSNEQFF

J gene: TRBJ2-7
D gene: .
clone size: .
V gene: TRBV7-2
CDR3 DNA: TGTGCCAGCAGCTTATTAGGCGGGATCGGATACGGGCAGTACTTC
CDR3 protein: CASSLLGGIGYGQYF

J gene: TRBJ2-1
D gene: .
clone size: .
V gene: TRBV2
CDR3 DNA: TGCGCCAGCAGCATAGCCTCAATGGCCTACAATGAGCAGTTCTTC
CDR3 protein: CASSIASMAYNEQFF

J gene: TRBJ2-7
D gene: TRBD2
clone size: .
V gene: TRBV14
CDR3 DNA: TGTGCCAGCAGCCGGCGACAGGGACTAGCGTTATACGAGCAGTACTTC
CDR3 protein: CASSRRQGLALYEQYF

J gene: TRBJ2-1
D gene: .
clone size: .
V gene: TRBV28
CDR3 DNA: TGTGCCAGCAAAACTCGGCTCGGCAACTCCTACAATGAGCAGTTCTTC
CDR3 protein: CASKTRLGNSYNEQFF

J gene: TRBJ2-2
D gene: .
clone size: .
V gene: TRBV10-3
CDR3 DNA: TGTGCCGGAACCCTAGACAGGCCCACCGGGGAGCTGTTTTTT
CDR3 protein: CAGTLDRPTGELFF

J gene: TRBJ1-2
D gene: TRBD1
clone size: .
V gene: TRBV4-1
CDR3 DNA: TGCGCCAGCAGCCAGGGGGACAGGCCCTATGGCTACACCTTC
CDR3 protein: CASSQGDRPYGYTF

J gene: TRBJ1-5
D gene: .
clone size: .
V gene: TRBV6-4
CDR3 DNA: TGTGCCAGCAGTGACTCGAGTCAAGGGCGAAGCAATCAGCCCCAGCATTTT
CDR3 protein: CASSDSSQGRSNQPQHF

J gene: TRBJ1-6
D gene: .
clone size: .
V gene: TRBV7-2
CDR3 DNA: TGTGCCAGCAGCTTCGACGCCCCTTCACCCCTCCACTTT
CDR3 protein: CASSFDAPSPLHF

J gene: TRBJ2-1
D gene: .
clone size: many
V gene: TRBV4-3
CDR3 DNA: TGCGCCAGCAGCCCGGGGGCAGGGAATAACTACAATGAGCAGTTCTTC
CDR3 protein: CASSPGAGNNYNEQFF